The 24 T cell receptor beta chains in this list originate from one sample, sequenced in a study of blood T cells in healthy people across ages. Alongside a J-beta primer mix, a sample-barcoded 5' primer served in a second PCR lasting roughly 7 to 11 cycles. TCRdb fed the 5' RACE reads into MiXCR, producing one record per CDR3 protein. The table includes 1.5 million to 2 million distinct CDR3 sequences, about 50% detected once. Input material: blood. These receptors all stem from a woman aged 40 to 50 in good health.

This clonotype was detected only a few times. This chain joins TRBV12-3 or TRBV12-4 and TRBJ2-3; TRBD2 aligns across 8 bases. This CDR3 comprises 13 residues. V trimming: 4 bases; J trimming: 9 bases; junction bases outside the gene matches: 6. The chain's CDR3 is CASSSSGGATQYF. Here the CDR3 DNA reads TGTGCCAGCAGTTCCTCCGGGGGGGCCACGCAGTATTTT.

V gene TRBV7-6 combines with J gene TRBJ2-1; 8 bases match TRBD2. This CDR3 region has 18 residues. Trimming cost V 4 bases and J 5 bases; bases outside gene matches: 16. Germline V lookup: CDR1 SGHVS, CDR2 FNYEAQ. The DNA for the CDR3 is TGTGCCAGCAGCTCCCCCAGCGGGGGAGGGAGTACTGACAATGAGCAGTTCTTC. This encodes CASSSPSGGGSTDNEQFF.

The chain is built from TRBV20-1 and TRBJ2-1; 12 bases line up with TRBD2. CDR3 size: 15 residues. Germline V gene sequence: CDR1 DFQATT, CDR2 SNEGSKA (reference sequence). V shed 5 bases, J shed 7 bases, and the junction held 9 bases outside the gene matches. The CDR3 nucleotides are TGCAGTGCTGGCCTAACTAGCGGGGGGCGGAATGAGCAGTTCTTC. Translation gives CSAGLTSGGRNEQFF.

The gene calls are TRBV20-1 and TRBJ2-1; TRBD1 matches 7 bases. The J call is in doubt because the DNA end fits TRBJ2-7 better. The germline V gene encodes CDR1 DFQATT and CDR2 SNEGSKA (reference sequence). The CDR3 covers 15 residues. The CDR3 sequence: CSAAKGARSYNEQYF. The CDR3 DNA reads TGCAGTGCTGCTAAGGGGGCTAGATCCTACAATGAGCAGTACTTC.

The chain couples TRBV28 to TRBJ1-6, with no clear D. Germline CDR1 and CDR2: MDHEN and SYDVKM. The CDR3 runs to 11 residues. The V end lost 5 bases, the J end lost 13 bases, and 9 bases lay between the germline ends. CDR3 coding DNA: TGTGCCAGCAGTGGGAATAACCCCCTCCACTTT. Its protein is CASSGNNPLHF.

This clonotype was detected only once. CDR3: CAIPFGGGYTF. The CDR3 DNA sequence: TGTGCCATCCCTTTTGGAGGTGGCTACACCTTC. V is TRBV7-2 and J is TRBJ1-2; no reliable D call. The CDR3 runs 11 residues. Per germline, CDR1 SGHTA and CDR2 FQGNSA. Trimming removed 10 bases at V and 7 bases at J, with 13 bases between. The full variable domain, completed using reference TRBV7-2 and TRBJ1-2, is GAGVSQSPSNKVTEKGKDVELRCDPISGHTALYWYRQSLGQGLEFLIYFQGNSAPDKSGLPSDRFSAERTGGSVSTLTIQRTQQEDSAVYLCAIPFGGGYTFGSGTRLTVV.

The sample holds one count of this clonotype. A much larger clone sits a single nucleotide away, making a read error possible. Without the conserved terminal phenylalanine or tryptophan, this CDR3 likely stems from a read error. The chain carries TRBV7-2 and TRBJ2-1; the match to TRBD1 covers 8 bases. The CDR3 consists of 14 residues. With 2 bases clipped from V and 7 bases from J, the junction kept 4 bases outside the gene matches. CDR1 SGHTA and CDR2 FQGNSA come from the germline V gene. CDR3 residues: CASSLTGTGNEQFL. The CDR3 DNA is TGTGCCAGCAGCTTAACCGGGACAGGAAATGAGCAGTTCTTA.

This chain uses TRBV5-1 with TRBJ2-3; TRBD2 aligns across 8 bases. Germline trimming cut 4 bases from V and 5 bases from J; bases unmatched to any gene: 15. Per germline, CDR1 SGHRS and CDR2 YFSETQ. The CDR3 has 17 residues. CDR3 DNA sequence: TGCGCCAGCAGCAGAGAGAGCCGGGGGGGGATTGGAGATACGCAGTATTTT. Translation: CASSRESRGGIGDTQYF. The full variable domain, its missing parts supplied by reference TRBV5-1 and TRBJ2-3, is KAGVTQTPRYLIKTRGQQVTLSCSPISGHRSVSWYQQTPGQGLQFLFEYFSETQRNKGNFPGRFSGRQFSNSRSEMNVSTLELGDSALYLCASSRESRGGIGDTQYFGPGTRLTVL.

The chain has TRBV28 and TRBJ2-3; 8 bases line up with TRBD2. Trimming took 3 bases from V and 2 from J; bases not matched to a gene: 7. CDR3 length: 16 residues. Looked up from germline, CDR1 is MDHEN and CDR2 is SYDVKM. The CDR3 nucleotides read TGTGCCAGCAGTTTGGGGCTTAGCGGGGACACAGATACGCAGTATTTT. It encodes CASSLGLSGDTDTQYF.

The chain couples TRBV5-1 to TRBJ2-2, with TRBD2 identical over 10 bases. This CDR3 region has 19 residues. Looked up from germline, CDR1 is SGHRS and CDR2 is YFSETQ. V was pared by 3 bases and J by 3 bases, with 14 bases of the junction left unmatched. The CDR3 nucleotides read TGCGCCAGCAGCTCGATTTTAAAGGGACTAGCGAAGGACACCGGGGAGCTGTTTTTT. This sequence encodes CASSSILKGLAKDTGELFF.

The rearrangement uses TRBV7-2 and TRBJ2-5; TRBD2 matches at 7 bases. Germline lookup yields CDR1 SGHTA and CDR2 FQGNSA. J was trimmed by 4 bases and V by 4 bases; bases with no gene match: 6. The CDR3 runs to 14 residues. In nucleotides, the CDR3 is TGTGCCAGCAGCTCAGCGGGGCTACGAGAGACCCAGTACTTC. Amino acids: CASSSAGLRETQYF.

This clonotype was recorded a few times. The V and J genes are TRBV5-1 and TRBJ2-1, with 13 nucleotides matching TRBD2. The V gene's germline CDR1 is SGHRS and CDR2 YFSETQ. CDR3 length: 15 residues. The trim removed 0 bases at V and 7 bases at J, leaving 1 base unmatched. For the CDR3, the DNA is TGCGCCAGCAGCTTGGAGACTAGCGGGGGGAATGAGCAGTTCTTC. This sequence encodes CASSLETSGGNEQFF.

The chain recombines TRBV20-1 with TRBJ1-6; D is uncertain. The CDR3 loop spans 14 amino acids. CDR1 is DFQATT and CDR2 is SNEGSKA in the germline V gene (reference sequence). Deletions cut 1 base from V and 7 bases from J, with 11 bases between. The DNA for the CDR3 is TGCAGTGCTAGAGCCCAGGACGCCAATTCACCCCTCCACTTT. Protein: CSARAQDANSPLHF.

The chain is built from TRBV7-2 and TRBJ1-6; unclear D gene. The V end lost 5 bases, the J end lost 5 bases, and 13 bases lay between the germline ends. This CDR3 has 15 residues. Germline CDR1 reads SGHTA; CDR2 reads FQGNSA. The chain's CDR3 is CASSAVRTNNSPLHF. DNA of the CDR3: TGTGCCAGCAGCGCCGTAAGGACTAATAATTCACCCCTCCACTTT.

Written as DNA, the CDR3 is TGTGCCAGCAGCTTAGGGGACAACGTACTAGCGGGGGGTTACAATGAGCAGTTCTTC. It specifies CASSLGDNVLAGGYNEQFF. The V gene is TRBV7-9, the J gene TRBJ2-1, with 12 positions matching TRBD2. CDR1 SEHNR and CDR2 FQNEAQ come from the germline V gene (reference sequence). The CDR3 spans 19 residues. V trimming: 1 base; J trimming: 4 bases; junction bases outside the gene matches: 11.

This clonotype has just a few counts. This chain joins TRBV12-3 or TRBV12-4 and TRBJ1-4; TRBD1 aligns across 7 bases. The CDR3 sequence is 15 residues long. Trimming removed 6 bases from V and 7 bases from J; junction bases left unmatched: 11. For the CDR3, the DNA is TGTGCCAGCAGGAAGTCCCGCTCAGGGGGTGAAAAACTGTTTTTT. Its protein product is CASRKSRSGGEKLFF.

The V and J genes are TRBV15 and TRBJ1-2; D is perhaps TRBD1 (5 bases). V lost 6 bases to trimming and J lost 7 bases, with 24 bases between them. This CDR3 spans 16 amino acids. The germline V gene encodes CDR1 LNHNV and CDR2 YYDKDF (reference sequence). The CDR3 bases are TGTGCCACCAGTCCGAGAGAGGGCCTACTCGGGGGTGGCTACACCTTC. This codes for CATSPREGLLGGGYTF.

The CDR3 bases are TGTGCCAGCACAAGGGATCGGCCTAACTATGGCTACACCTTC. It translates to CASTRDRPNYGYTF. The chain couples TRBV28 to TRBJ1-2; D is unclear. V was trimmed by 7 bases and J by 0 bases, leaving 12 bases between them. Germline values: CDR1 MDHEN, CDR2 SYDVKM. There are 14 residues in the CDR3.

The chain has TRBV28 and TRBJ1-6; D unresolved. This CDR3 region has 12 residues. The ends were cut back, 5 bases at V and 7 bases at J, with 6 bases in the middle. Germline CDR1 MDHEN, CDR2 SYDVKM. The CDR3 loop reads CASSEINSPLHF. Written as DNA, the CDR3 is TGTGCCAGCAGTGAGATCAATTCACCCCTCCACTTT.

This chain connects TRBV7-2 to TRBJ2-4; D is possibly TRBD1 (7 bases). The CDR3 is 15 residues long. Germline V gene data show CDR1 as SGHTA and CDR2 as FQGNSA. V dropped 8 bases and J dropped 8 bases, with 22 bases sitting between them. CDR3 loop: CASGSFHRGGDIQYF. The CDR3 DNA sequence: TGTGCCAGCGGCTCATTCCACAGGGGCGGGGACATTCAGTACTTC.

The CDR3 nucleotides are TGTGCCAGCAGCTTAGCGGAGACAGGGGCCGAGCAGTACTTC. It is translated as CASSLAETGAEQYF. V and J are TRBV7-8 and TRBJ2-7, with 8 bases identical to TRBD1. The junction had 4 bases not matched to a gene; V was cut back by 0 bases and J by 6 bases. The CDR3 loop spans 14 amino acids. Germline CDR1 is SGHVS and CDR2 is FQNEAQ.

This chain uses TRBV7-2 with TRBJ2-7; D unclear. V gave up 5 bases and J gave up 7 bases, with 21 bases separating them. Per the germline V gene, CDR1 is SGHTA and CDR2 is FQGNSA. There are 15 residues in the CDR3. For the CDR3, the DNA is TGTGCCAGCAGCCTAACTTTGGCGACGGCCCATGAGCAGTACTTC. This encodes CASSLTLATAHEQYF.

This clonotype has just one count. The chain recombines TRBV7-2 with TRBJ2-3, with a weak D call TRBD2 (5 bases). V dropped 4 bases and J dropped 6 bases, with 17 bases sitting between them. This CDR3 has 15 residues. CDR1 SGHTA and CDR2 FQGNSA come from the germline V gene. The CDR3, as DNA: TGTGCCAGCAGCTCAACTAGAACACATGCGGATACGCAGTATTTT. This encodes CASSSTRTHADTQYF.

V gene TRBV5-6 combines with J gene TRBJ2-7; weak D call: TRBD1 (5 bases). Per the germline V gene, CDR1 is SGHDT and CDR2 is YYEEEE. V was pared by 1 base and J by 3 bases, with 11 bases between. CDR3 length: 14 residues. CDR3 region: CASSLLAQGYEQYF. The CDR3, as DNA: TGTGCCAGCAGCTTGTTGGCGCAGGGCTACGAGCAGTACTTC.